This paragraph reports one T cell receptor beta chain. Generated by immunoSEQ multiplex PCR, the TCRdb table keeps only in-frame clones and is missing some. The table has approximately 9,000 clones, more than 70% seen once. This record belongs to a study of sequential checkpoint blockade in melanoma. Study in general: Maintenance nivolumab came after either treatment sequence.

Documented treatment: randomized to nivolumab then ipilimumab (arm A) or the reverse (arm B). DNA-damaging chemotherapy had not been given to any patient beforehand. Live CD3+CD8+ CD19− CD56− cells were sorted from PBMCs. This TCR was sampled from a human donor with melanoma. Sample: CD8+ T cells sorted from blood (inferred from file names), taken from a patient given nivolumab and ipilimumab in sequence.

The CDR3 sequence is CASSVGGAWDEQFF. CDR3 DNA: TGTGCCAGCAGCGTAGGCGGAGCCTGGGATGAGCAGTTCTTC. This chain connects TRBV9 to TRBJ2-1; D gene uncertain. V dropped 0 bases and J dropped 8 bases, with 12 bases sitting between them. Looked up from germline, CDR1 is SGDLS and CDR2 is YYNGEE. The CDR3 contains 14 residues.